This TCR beta chain was retrieved from a study of blood T cell repertoires in COVID-19. Looking at the study overall: Some COVID-19 samples were acute and others convalescent; all came from the United States, Italy and Spain.

Germline V CDR1 and CDR2: MNHEY, SVGAGI. Trimming cost V 2 bases and J 4 bases, with 12 bases left between them. The CDR3 consists of 14 residues. Produced via immunoSEQ multiplex PCR; TCRdb's table is partial and in-frame only. The sample holds around 280,000 clones; around nine tenths are singletons and the top ten take over 1%. Sequenced material: peripheral blood. This clonotype was obtained from a man in his 70s with acute or convalescent COVID-19. This rearrangement joins TRBV6-5 to TRBJ2-7, with a possible D match to TRBD2 (5 bases). The CDR3: CASSYRRGLYEQYF. CDR3 in DNA: TGTGCCAGCAGTTACCGTCGGGGTTTGTACGAGCAGTACTTC.